A single sample gave rise to the 20 T cell receptor beta chains below, sequenced in a study of CD8+CD57+ T cells in acquired aplastic anemia. Genomic DNA, the template, was used for profiling of the TCR beta VDJ and CDR3. TCRdb re-derived calls from the reads in MiXCR, one entry per CDR3 protein. Of some 190,000 distinct CDR3 sequences detected, 54% appear once; the ten largest clones hold about 15%. Material: sorted CD4+, CD8+, or CD8+CD57+ T cells (not recorded which) from PBMCs. All receptors derive from a human donor in good health, serving as a control.

This chain uses TRBV15 with TRBJ2-1; possible D gene TRBD2, 6 bases. Germline CDR1 LNHNV, CDR2 YYDKDF (reference sequence). The CDR3 covers 14 residues. V was pared by 3 bases and J by 8 bases, with 14 bases between. The CDR3 DNA is TGTGCCACCAGCAGTGATGGGGGGATCCATGAGCAGTTCTTC. Translating gives CATSSDGGIHEQFF.

This clonotype was seen at least ten times. The chain couples TRBV5-4 to TRBJ1-2; D is unresolved. This CDR3 spans 14 amino acids. Trimming stripped 4 bases from V and 7 bases from J, with 17 bases between. Germline loops: CDR1 SGHNT, CDR2 YYREEE (reference sequence). CDR3 DNA: TGTGCCAGCAGCCCGGGCTCGGACTTTTCTGGCTACACCTTC. Residues: CASSPGSDFSGYTF.

V and J are TRBV7-9 and TRBJ2-5; perhaps TRBD1 as D (5 bases). Germline V gene lookup returns CDR1 SEHNR and CDR2 FQNEAQ (reference sequence). V was trimmed by 1 base and J by 3 bases, leaving 9 bases between them. The CDR3 consists of 14 residues. In nucleotides, the CDR3 is TGTGCCAGCAGCTTAGTGGGCAGGGAAGAGACCCAGTACTTC. This codes for CASSLVGREETQYF. Filled out from reference TRBV7-9 and TRBJ2-5, the complete variable domain reads DTGVSQNPRHKITKRGQNVTFRCDPISEHNRLYWYRQTLGQGPEFLTYFQNEAQLEKSRLLSDRFSAERPKGSFSTLEIQRTEQGDSAMYLCASSLVGREETQYFGPGTRLLVL.

In its sample, this clonotype was seen once. The rearrangement links TRBV24-1 to TRBJ2-5, with D perhaps assigned TRBD1 or TRBD2 (5 bases each). The germline CDR1 and CDR2 sequences are KGHDR and SFDVKD. The germline V and J ends were trimmed by 0 bases and 4 bases, with 14 bases remaining between them. The length of the CDR3 is 16 residues. CDR3 residues: CATSDLAGGRIETQYF. Here the CDR3 DNA reads TGTGCCACCAGTGATTTGGCTGGGGGAAGGATAGAGACCCAGTACTTC.

In DNA form, the CDR3 reads TGCAGTGCTAGAGTTGGGGCAGGGACGAGTGAAAAACTGTTTTTT. Amino acids: CSARVGAGTSEKLFF. The rearrangement links TRBV20-1 to TRBJ1-4; maybe TRBD1 (5 bases). This CDR3 has 15 residues. From germline, CDR1 is DFQATT and CDR2 SNEGSKA (reference sequence). V was pared by 1 base and J by 7 bases, with 16 bases between.

Many counts were recorded for this clonotype. V and J are TRBV12-3 or TRBV12-4 and TRBJ1-4, with a possible D match to TRBD1 (6 bases). The CDR3 covers 15 residues. V lost 7 bases and J 2 bases, leaving 14 bases between the germline ends. The CDR3 sequence: CASTWGPSTNEKLFF. The CDR3 nucleotides are TGTGCCAGCACTTGGGGGCCTTCCACTAATGAAAAACTGTTTTTT.

CDR3 sequence: CASSVDRANSPLHF. CDR3 DNA sequence: TGCGCCAGCAGCGTGGACAGGGCCAATTCACCCCTCCACTTT. This rearrangement joins TRBV5-1 to TRBJ1-6; 8 bases align to TRBD1. This CDR3 spans 14 amino acids. The V segment lost 4 bases and the J segment 7 bases; nucleotides outside the gene matches: 4. CDR1 is SGHRS and CDR2 is YFSETQ in the germline V gene.

The chain couples TRBV7-8 to TRBJ1-2, with D possibly being TRBD1 (5 bases). The germline CDR1 and CDR2 sequences are SGHVS and FQNEAQ. This CDR3 spans 13 amino acids. Trimming took 6 bases from V and 8 from J, leaving 16 bases between them. In DNA, the CDR3 is TGTGCCAGCAGTCCCAGGGAGCTTGACGGCTACACCTTC. Translated: CASSPRELDGYTF.

This clonotype was detected many times. The chain employs TRBV4-3 and TRBJ1-1; D is unclear. The V gene's germline CDR1 is LGHNA and CDR2 YSLEER. Trimming stripped 1 base from V and 1 base from J, with 16 bases between. The CDR3 has 17 residues. The CDR3, as DNA: TGCGCCAGCAGCCAAGGTGATTGGAGGGCCGGGAACACTGAAGCTTTCTTT. This translates into CASSQGDWRAGNTEAFF.

The genes are TRBV24-1 and TRBJ2-1; D uncertain. Trimming took off 3 bases at V and 3 bases at J, with 14 bases between the two ends. This CDR3 contains 16 residues. Germline values: CDR1 KGHDR, CDR2 SFDVKD. CDR3 coding DNA: TGTGCCACCAGTGATGACCACAGCTGGGTCTACAATGAGCAGTTCTTC. It is translated as CATSDDHSWVYNEQFF.

This clonotype has at least ten counts. V gene TRBV9 combines with J gene TRBJ1-2, with 9 bases that match TRBD1. V was clipped by 3 bases and J by 6 bases; unmatched bases: 15. The CDR3 spans 17 residues. The germline V gene has CDR1 SGDLS and CDR2 YYNGEE. For the CDR3, the DNA is TGTGCCAGCAGCGGGGGACAGGGACAAGTAGGGGGGAATGGCTACACCTTC. Encoded protein: CASSGGQGQVGGNGYTF.

In the case of this clonotype: No conserved phenylalanine or tryptophan is present at the end of the CDR3, so a read error is the likely explanation. The rearrangement joins TRBV20-1 to TRBJ2-6, with D perhaps TRBD2 (6 bases). CDR1 DFQATT and CDR2 SNEGSKA come from the germline V gene (reference sequence). V gave up 3 bases and J gave up 10 bases, with 13 bases separating them. This CDR3 is built from 13 residues. The CDR3 loop reads CSASGREANVLTL. The CDR3 nucleotides read TGCAGTGCTAGCGGCAGGGAGGCAAACGTCCTGACTCTC.

This chain uses TRBV9 with TRBJ1-6; perhaps TRBD1 as D (5 bases). Germline values: CDR1 SGDLS, CDR2 YYNGEE. The V gene lost 4 bases and the J gene lost 10 bases, with 15 bases spanning the gap. CDR3 length equals 14 residues. The CDR3: CASSQKQEKSPLHF. CDR3 coding DNA: TGTGCCAGCAGCCAGAAACAGGAAAAATCACCCCTCCACTTT.

Concerning this clonotype: At one of its ends the junction is not consistent with the germline gene, which may arise from a read error. CDR3 loop: CATREGLTEASF. The DNA of the CDR3 is TGTGCCACCAGAGAGGGACTGACTGAAGCTTCCTTT. The V gene is TRBV10-3, the J gene TRBJ1-1, with D possibly TRBD1 on 5 matching bases. Germline CDR1 and CDR2: ENHRY and SYGVKD. CDR3 length: 12 amino acids.

V and J are TRBV7-8 and TRBJ2-7, with 7 bases lining up with TRBD2. CDR3 length: 16 residues. The junction had 6 bases not matched to a gene; V was cut back by 0 bases and J by 1 base. CDR1 is SGHVS, CDR2 FQNEAQ, per germline. The CDR3: CASSLAAGLGSYEQYF. CDR3 bases: TGTGCCAGCAGCTTAGCAGCGGGACTTGGGTCCTACGAGCAGTACTTC.

This chain connects TRBV27 to TRBJ1-2, with TRBD1 as a possible D gene (6 bases). The V end was cut by 8 bases, the J end by 7 bases, with 23 bases between. Germline CDR1 reads MNHEY; CDR2 reads SMNVEV (reference sequence). The CDR3 extends over 15 amino acids. The CDR3 coding sequence is TGTGCCAGCGTACCTGTGGGGGGCGCGTTGCTTGGCTACACCTTC. This translates into CASVPVGGALLGYTF.

The J gene is TRBJ2-7, the V gene TRBV20-1; TRBD1 or TRBD2 may be the D gene (5 bases each). Germline lookup yields CDR1 DFQATT and CDR2 SNEGSKA (reference sequence). The CDR3 covers 14 residues. With 3 bases removed from V and 5 bases from J, the gap between germline ends came to 17 bases. The CDR3 spells CSARRVLGTHEQYF. CDR3 DNA: TGCAGTGCTAGGCGGGTGTTGGGGACCCACGAGCAGTACTTC.

V gene TRBV2 combines with J gene TRBJ2-3; D not resolved. Germline lookup yields CDR1 SNHLY and CDR2 FYNNEI. Trimming removed 4 bases at V and 0 bases at J, with 8 bases between. CDR3 length equals 14 residues. CDR3 in DNA: TGTGCCAGCAGTGGGCGGACCAGCACAGATACGCAGTATTTT. Its translation: CASSGRTSTDTQYF.

This clonotype was seen at least ten times. The gene calls are TRBV5-1 and TRBJ2-7; a weak D match, TRBD1 (6 bases). Germline V CDR1 and CDR2: SGHRS, YFSETQ. The CDR3 has 12 residues. V shed 5 bases and J shed 7 bases, with 13 bases lying between them. The CDR3 here is CASRLTGSEQYF. The CDR3 nucleotides are TGCGCCAGCAGGCTAACAGGGTCAGAGCAGTACTTC.

V and J are TRBV15 and TRBJ2-3; 10 positions match TRBD2. The CDR3 is made up of 16 amino acids. J gave up 4 bases and V 0 bases, and 4 bases lay outside the gene matches. Germline CDR1 LNHNV, CDR2 YYDKDF (reference sequence). The DNA of the CDR3 is TGTGCCACCAGCAGAGAACGCAGCGGGGGGGCAGATACGCAGTATTTT. The encoded protein is CATSRERSGGADTQYF.